This TCR beta chain emerged from a study of blood T cells in healthy people across ages. With respect to this clonotype: What it recognizes is unknown.

Isolation recovered at least 7 million PBMCs from every sample. V gave up 8 bases and J gave up 4 bases; unmatched junction bases: 5. The CDR3 is made up of 13 amino acids. Through a sample-barcoded 5' primer and a J-beta primer mix, a second PCR was run for 7 to 11 cycles. Every single cDNA molecule received a tag from a template-switch adaptor with 12 random nucleotides. TCRdb processed the 5' RACE reads anew with MiXCR; each CDR3 protein has one entry. This sample has more than 900,000 distinct CDR3 sequences; less than 25% occur once, and the top ten carry approximately 0.71%. Overall study findings and caveats: Naive CD4+ cells and diversity were both higher in long-lived donors than in aged donors.

The same sample was also studied in work on T cells of mothers and their children. Per that paper: Donors were three healthy Caucasian mothers and their six children.

The origin of this receptor is a girl aged 2 to 9 in good health. The chain links TRBV12-3 or TRBV12-4 to TRBJ2-5, with 9 bases fitting TRBD2. Sequenced input: blood. The CDR3 protein is CASGMREGETQYF. DNA for the CDR3: TGTGCCAGCGGGATGCGGGAGGGAGAGACCCAGTACTTC.